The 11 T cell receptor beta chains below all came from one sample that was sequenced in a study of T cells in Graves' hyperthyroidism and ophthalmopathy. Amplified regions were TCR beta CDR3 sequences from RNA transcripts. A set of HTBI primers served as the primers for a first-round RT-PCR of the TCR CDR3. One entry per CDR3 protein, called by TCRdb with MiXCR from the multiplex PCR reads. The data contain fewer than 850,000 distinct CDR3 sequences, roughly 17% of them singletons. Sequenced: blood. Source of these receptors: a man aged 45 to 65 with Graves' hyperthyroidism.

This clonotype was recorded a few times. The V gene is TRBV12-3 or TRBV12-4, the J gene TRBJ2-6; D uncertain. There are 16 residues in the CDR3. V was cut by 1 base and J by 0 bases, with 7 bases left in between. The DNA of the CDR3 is TGTGCCAGCAGTTTAGACGTGAACTCTGGGGCCAACGTCCTGACTTTC. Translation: CASSLDVNSGANVLTF.

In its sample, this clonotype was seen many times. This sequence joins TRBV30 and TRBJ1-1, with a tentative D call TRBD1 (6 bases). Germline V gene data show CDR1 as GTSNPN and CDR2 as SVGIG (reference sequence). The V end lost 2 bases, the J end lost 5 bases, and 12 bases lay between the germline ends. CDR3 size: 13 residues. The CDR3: CAWSSLRGTEAFF. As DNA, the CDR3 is TGTGCCTGGAGTTCGCTCAGGGGTACTGAAGCTTTCTTT.

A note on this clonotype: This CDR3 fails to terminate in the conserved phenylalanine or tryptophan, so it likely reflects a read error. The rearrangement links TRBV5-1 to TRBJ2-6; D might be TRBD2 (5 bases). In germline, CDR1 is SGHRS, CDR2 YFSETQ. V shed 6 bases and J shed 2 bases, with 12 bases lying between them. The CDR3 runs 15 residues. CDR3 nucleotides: TGCGCCAGCAACGACGGGGTGGCTGGGGCCAACGTCCTGACTCTC. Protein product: CASNDGVAGANVLTL.

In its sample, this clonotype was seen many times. The CDR3 nucleotides are TGTGCCAGCAGTTTCGGGACAACTAACACTGAAGCTTTCTTT. Its translation is CASSFGTTNTEAFF. This rearrangement joins TRBV28 to TRBJ1-1; D might be TRBD1 (6 bases). In germline, CDR1 is MDHEN, CDR2 SYDVKM. Deletions cut 3 bases from V and 2 bases from J, with 10 bases between. The CDR3 runs to 14 residues.

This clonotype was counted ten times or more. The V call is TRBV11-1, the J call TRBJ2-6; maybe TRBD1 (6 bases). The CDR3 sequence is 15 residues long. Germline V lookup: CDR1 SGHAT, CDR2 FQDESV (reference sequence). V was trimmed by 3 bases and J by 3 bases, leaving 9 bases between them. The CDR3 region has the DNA TGTGCCAGCAGCTTGGGGGACAATGGGGCCAACGTCCTGACTTTC. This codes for CASSLGDNGANVLTF.

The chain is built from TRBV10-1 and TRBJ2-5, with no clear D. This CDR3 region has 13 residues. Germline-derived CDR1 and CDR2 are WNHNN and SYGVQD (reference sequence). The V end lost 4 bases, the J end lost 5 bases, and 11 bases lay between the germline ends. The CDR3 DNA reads TGCGCCAGCAGTGGATCGCTCCGTGAGACCCAGTACTTC. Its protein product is CASSGSLRETQYF.

DNA for the CDR3: TGTGCCAGCAGTTTAGCCCATAGCTCCTACAATGAGCAGTTCTTC. Translated: CASSLAHSSYNEQFF. J is TRBJ2-1 and V is TRBV12-3 or TRBV12-4, with unresolved D. The length of the CDR3 is 15 residues. Between the trimmed V and J ends, which lost 0 bases and 0 bases, there was a span of 6 bases.

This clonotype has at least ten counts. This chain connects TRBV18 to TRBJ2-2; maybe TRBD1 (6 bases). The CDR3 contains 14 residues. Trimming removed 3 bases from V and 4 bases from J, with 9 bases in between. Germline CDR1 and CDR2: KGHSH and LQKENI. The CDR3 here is CASSPTGATGELFF. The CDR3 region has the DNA TGTGCCAGCTCACCGACAGGCGCCACCGGGGAGCTGTTTTTT. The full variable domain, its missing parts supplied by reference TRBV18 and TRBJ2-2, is NAGVMQNPRHLVRRRGQEARLRCSPMKGHSHVYWYRQLPEEGLKFMVYLQKENIIDESGMPKERFSAEFPKEGPSILRIQQVVRGDSAAYFCASSPTGATGELFFGEGSRLTVL.

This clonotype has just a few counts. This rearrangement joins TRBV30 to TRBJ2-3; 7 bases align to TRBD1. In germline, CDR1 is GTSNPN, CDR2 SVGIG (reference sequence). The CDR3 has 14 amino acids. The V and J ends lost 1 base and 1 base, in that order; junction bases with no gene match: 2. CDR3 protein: CAWSAGTGTDTQYF. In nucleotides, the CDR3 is TGTGCCTGGAGTGCGGGGACAGGCACAGATACGCAGTATTTT.

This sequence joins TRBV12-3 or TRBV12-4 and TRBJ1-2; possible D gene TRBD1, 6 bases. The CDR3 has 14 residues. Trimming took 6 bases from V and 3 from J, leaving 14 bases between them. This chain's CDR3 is CASSFAPGDYGYTF. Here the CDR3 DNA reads TGTGCCAGCAGCTTCGCGCCAGGGGACTATGGCTACACCTTC.

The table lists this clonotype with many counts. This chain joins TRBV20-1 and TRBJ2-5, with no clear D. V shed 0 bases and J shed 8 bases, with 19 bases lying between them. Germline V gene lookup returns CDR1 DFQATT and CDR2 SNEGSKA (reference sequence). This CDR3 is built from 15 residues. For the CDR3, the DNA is TGCAGTGCTAGAGATGGGGAAGATCCGATTATAACCCAGTACTTC. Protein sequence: CSARDGEDPIITQYF.